The entry below describes one T cell receptor (beta chain). Clones were sequenced by immunoSEQ multiplex PCR, and TCRdb holds only the in-frame ones, with some missing. The sample includes approximately 10,000 clones, around 75% seen only once; the top ten take about 15%. Treatment specified: randomized to nivolumab then ipilimumab (arm A) or the reverse (arm B). The sample originates from a study of sequential checkpoint blockade in melanoma. The CDR3 extends over 14 amino acids. CDR1 is SGHDT, CDR2 YYEEEE, per germline. The sample here was CD8+ T cells sorted from blood (inferred from file names), taken from a patient given nivolumab and ipilimumab in sequence. The clonotype was recovered from a human donor with melanoma. V usage is TRBV5-6 and J usage is TRBJ2-5, with D maybe TRBD1 (6 bases). Near its end, the DNA agrees better with TRBJ2-7, so the J call may be wrong. CDR3 in DNA: TGTGCCAGCAGCTTCGCACAGGGTACCTACGAGCAGTACTTC. This gives the protein CASSFAQGTYEQYF.